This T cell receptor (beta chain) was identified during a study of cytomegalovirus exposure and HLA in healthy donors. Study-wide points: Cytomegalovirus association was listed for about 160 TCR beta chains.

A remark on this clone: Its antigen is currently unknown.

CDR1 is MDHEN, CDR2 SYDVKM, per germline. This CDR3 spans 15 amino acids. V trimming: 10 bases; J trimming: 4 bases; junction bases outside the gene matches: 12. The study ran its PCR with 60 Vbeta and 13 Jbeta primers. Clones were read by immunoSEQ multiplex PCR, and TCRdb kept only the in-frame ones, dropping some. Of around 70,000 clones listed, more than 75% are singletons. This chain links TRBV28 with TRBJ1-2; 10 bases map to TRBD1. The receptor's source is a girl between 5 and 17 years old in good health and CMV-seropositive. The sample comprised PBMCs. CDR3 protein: CATTSGTGAAYGYTF. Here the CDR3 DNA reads TGTGCCACCACCTCCGGGACAGGGGCGGCCTATGGCTACACCTTC.